What follows describes a single T cell receptor beta chain. Its antigen remains unknown. The germline gives CDR1 MNHNS, CDR2 SASEGT. The CDR3 sequence is 15 residues long. V was clipped by 5 bases and J by 6 bases; unmatched bases: 11. The data were obtained in a study of post-analysis software for immune sequencing data. About the study: There were relapsing-remitting, secondary progressive and progressive-relapsing multiple sclerosis among the disease courses included. Study results and caveats: When the samples were clustered directly with F measure, those that had been prepared in the same batch showed strong co-clustering. Compared with controls, patients had more of five TRBV segments, including TRBV5-6, TRBV5-1 and TRBV20-1. The study found significantly lower normalized Chao1 diversity in multiple sclerosis patients than in controls.

TCR beta libraries were prepared from cDNA with unique molecular identifiers. With roughly 0.85 to 11 million T cells as the source, a few hundred thousand cDNA molecules resulted. TCRdb fed the PCR reads into MiXCR, producing one record per CDR3 protein. The sample contains about 170,000 distinct CDR3 sequences, roughly 30% of which appear only once. The chain has TRBV6-1 and TRBJ2-3, with 7 bases that match TRBD2. The source material was blood. The TCR was taken from a girl under 18 with multiple sclerosis. CDR3 DNA: TGTGCCAGCAGTCTGCTCAGCGGGGAGGGGGATACGCAGTATTTT. It encodes CASSLLSGEGDTQYF.